These 13 T cell receptor beta chains share one sample of origin, sequenced in a study of cytotoxic CD8 clonotypes in ibrutinib-treated CLL. Libraries were prepared by immunoSEQ multiplex PCR; TCRdb keeps only in-frame clonotypes and omits some of them. This table holds around 160,000 clones, roughly 88% found once. The specimen was PBMCs, collected at disease progression, from a patient treated with ibrutinib. The receptors were sampled from a human donor with chronic lymphocytic leukemia.

The chain is built from TRBV7-9 and TRBJ2-3, with 9 positions matching TRBD1. V was clipped by 4 bases and J by 0 bases; unmatched bases: 5. CDR1 is SEHNR and CDR2 is FQNEAQ in the germline V gene (reference sequence). This CDR3 is 16 amino acids long. Here the CDR3 reads CASSSGQGESTDTQYF. CDR3 bases: TGTGCCAGCAGCTCGGGACAGGGTGAAAGCACAGATACGCAGTATTTT.

CDR3 residues: CASSLIGGQNNEKLFF. The CDR3 DNA reads TGTGCCAGCAGCTTAATTGGGGGACAGAACAATGAAAAACTGTTTTTT. J is TRBJ1-4 and V is TRBV7-3; TRBD1 matches 7 bases. The CDR3 contains 16 residues. Germline V gene data show CDR1 as SGHTA and CDR2 as FQGTGA. V trimming: 1 base; J trimming: 5 bases; junction bases outside the gene matches: 7.

This clone showed up just once. The chain recombines TRBV7-9 with TRBJ1-1; possibly TRBD1 for D (6 bases). V gave up 5 bases and J gave up 4 bases, with 17 bases separating them. Germline V lookup: CDR1 SEHNR, CDR2 FQNEAQ (reference sequence). The CDR3 sequence is 15 residues long. CDR3 in amino acids: CASSPSLWGPTEAFF. The CDR3 DNA follows: TGTGCCAGCAGCCCAAGCCTTTGGGGGCCCACTGAAGCTTTCTTT.

The chain links TRBV7-9 to TRBJ1-5; no clear D gene. The CDR3 is made up of 14 amino acids. Between the trimmed V and J ends, which lost 4 bases and 6 bases, there was a span of 13 bases. Looked up from germline, CDR1 is SEHNR and CDR2 is FQNEAQ (reference sequence). The CDR3 region is CASSSLSAGQPQHF. The CDR3 DNA sequence: TGTGCCAGCAGCTCCCTGTCGGCGGGTCAGCCCCAGCATTTT. Looking up the rest from reference TRBV7-9 and TRBJ1-5 gives the full variable domain: DTGVSQNPRHKITKRGQNVTFRCDPISEHNRLYWYRQTLGQGPEFLTYFQNEAQLEKSRLLSDRFSAERPKGSFSTLEIQRTEQGDSAMYLCASSSLSAGQPQHFGDGTRLSIL.

V is TRBV5-1 and J is TRBJ2-3; 10 bases align to TRBD2. Looked up from germline, CDR1 is SGHRS and CDR2 is YFSETQ. CDR3 length: 16 residues. Losses at the gene ends were 0 bases for V and 4 bases for J; bases not matched to a gene: 5. CDR3: CASSLGLAGDADTQYF. CDR3 DNA: TGCGCCAGCAGCTTGGGTCTAGCGGGAGATGCAGATACGCAGTATTTT.

The chain recombines TRBV6-5 with TRBJ2-3; D uncertain. Germline V lookup: CDR1 MNHEY, CDR2 SVGAGI. CDR3 length: 15 residues. Deletions cut 2 bases from V and 2 bases from J, with 11 bases between. The CDR3 DNA is TGTGCCAGCAGTTACAAGGGATACGACACAGATACGCAGTATTTT. It specifies CASSYKGYDTDTQYF.

In DNA, the CDR3 is TGTGCCAGCAGTGAATCGGCTAGCGGGAGTGGTAGCAATGAGCAGTTCTTC. This translates into CASSESASGSGSNEQFF. The chain employs TRBV6-1 and TRBJ2-1, with 10 bases matching TRBD2. This CDR3 is 17 amino acids long. Germline V gene lookup returns CDR1 MNHNS and CDR2 SASEGT. Unmatched junction bases numbered 10, after V lost 2 bases and J lost 6 bases.

This chain joins TRBV5-5 and TRBJ2-1; 9 bases line up with TRBD2. From germline, CDR1 is SGHKS and CDR2 YYEKEE (reference sequence). V shed 6 bases, J shed 6 bases, and the junction held 4 bases outside the gene matches. The CDR3 totals 13 residues. CDR3 coding DNA: TGTGCCAGCATTGCGGGAGGGGTCAATGAGCAGTTCTTC. As protein: CASIAGGVNEQFF. The variable domain in full, with the rest retrieved from reference TRBV5-5 and TRBJ2-1, is DAGVTQSPTHLIKTRGQQVTLRCSPISGHKSVSWYQQVLGQGPQFIFQYYEKEERGRGNFPDRFSARQFPNYSSELNVNALLLGDSALYLCASIAGGVNEQFFGPGTRLTVL.

J is TRBJ1-3 and V is TRBV11-2, with D tentatively TRBD1 (5 bases). The CDR3 contains 15 residues. The germline CDR1 and CDR2 sequences are SGHAT and FQNNGV. Deletions cut 7 bases from V and 2 bases from J, with 15 bases between. For the CDR3, the DNA is TGTGCCAGCATGACTCGGGGGGTCCCTGGAAACACCATATATTTT. Its translation is CASMTRGVPGNTIYF.

The chain links TRBV28 to TRBJ2-6; D uncertain. This CDR3 spans 14 amino acids. Germline loops: CDR1 MDHEN, CDR2 SYDVKM. Trimming cost V 3 bases and J 2 bases, with 5 bases left between them. As DNA, the CDR3 is TGTGCCAGCAGTTTGTGGCCTGGGGCCAACGTCCTGACTTTC. It specifies CASSLWPGANVLTF.

The chain combines TRBV28 with TRBJ2-7, with D perhaps matching TRBD1 (6 bases). Trimming left V 2 bases short and J 4 bases short, with 12 bases between. CDR1 is MDHEN, CDR2 SYDVKM, per germline. The CDR3 covers 14 residues. The CDR3 here is CASSLPDRSYEQYF. DNA for the CDR3: TGTGCCAGCAGTTTACCCGACAGGTCGTACGAGCAGTACTTC. The full variable domain, in which reference TRBV28 and TRBJ2-7 provide the parts outside the CDR3, is DVKVTQSSRYLVKRTGEKVFLECVQDMDHENMFWYRQDPGLGLRLIYFSYDVKMKEKGDIPEGYSVSREKKERFSLILESASTNQTSMYLCASSLPDRSYEQYFGPGTRLTVT.

V gene TRBV11-3 combines with J gene TRBJ2-2; 11 bases agree with TRBD2. From germline, CDR1 is SGHNT and CDR2 YENEEA. The CDR3 is made up of 18 amino acids. V lost 5 bases and J lost 1; bases outside the gene matches: 9. CDR3 bases: TGTGCCAGCAGCCCTCGGATTAGCGGGAGGGAGAACACCGGGGAGCTGTTTTTT. Translated, it gives CASSPRISGRENTGELFF.

This chain connects TRBV11-2 to TRBJ2-7; 12 bases agree with TRBD1. The CDR3 is 15 residues long. Germline V lookup: CDR1 SGHAT, CDR2 FQNNGV. V trimming: 4 bases; J trimming: 7 bases; junction bases outside the gene matches: 8. The CDR3 loop reads CASSSRDRGRWEQYF. The CDR3 DNA is TGTGCCAGCAGCTCCCGGGACAGGGGGCGTTGGGAGCAGTACTTC.